The 16 T cell receptor beta chains in this list originate from one sample, sequenced in a study of T cells after yellow fever vaccination. TCRdb called the 5' RACE reads again in MiXCR, with one record for every CDR3 protein. The sample has some 240,000 distinct CDR3 sequences, around 4.9% seen once; the top ten hold around 3.5%. The sequencing used CD4+ T cells sorted from PBMCs, collected on the day of the yellow fever booster vaccination. These receptors were collected from a man aged 18-30 years who received the YFV17D yellow fever vaccine.

This clonotype was counted ten times or more. The V gene is TRBV11-2, the J gene TRBJ2-2; D might be TRBD1 (5 bases). The CDR3 is made up of 11 amino acids. V lost 1 base to trimming and J lost 14 bases, with 8 bases between them. The V gene's germline CDR1 is SGHAT and CDR2 FQNNGV. The CDR3 DNA is TGTGCCAGCAGCTTAGCCCAGGGTCTGTTTTTT. As protein: CASSLAQGLFF.

V is TRBV4-2 and J is TRBJ2-5; D could derive from TRBD1 or TRBD2 (5 bases each). The CDR3 consists of 13 residues. The germline CDR1 and CDR2 sequences are LGHNA and YNFKEQ. V dropped 1 base and J dropped 5 bases, with 8 bases sitting between them. CDR3 sequence reads: CASSQGWGETQYF. CDR3 coding DNA: TGTGCCAGCAGCCAAGGTTGGGGGGAGACCCAGTACTTC.

This clonotype appeared many times. The rearrangement links TRBV20-1 to TRBJ2-7, with D possibly being TRBD2 (5 bases). Trimming removed 5 bases from V and 6 bases from J, with 14 bases in between. The CDR3 extends over 12 amino acids. Germline assignment: CDR1 DFQATT and CDR2 SNEGSKA (reference sequence). CDR3 residues: CSASGSEAEQYF. DNA for the CDR3: TGCAGTGCTTCGGGTAGCGAGGCCGAGCAGTACTTC.

This clonotype was counted at least ten times. CDR3 nucleotide sequence: TGTGCCAGCAGCTTACTAGCGGGGGGATTAGGTGAGCAGTTCTTC. Its protein product is CASSLLAGGLGEQFF. The J gene is TRBJ2-1, the V gene TRBV7-3; 11 positions match TRBD2. CDR1 and CDR2 (germline): SGHTA, FQGTGA. This CDR3 is built from 15 residues. Unmatched junction bases numbered 6, after V lost 2 bases and J lost 9 bases.

This clonotype occurred many times. The chain has TRBV23-1 and TRBJ2-2, with 7 bases identical to TRBD1. TRBV23-1 is annotated as an ORF whose role is uncertain. The CDR3 totals 13 residues. V was pared by 6 bases and J by 9 bases, with 7 bases of the junction left unmatched. The CDR3 nucleotides are TGCGCCAGCAGGACAGGGAGTGACCGGGAGCTGTTTTTT. This codes for CASRTGSDRELFF.

This clonotype was seen ten or more times. The rearrangement links TRBV4-1 to TRBJ1-2; D gene uncertain. From germline, CDR1 is MGHRA and CDR2 YSYEKL. CDR3 length: 17 amino acids. Trimming cost V 1 base and J 0 bases, with 15 bases left between them. Here the CDR3 DNA reads TGCGCCAGCAGCCAAGTTCTCAGGACGAGAGCTAACTATGGCTACACCTTC. As protein: CASSQVLRTRANYGYTF.

There are a few counts of this clonotype. The CDR3 region has the DNA TGTGCCAGCACTAGCATAGCCCCCCTGGGAGCTTTCTTT. This codes for CASTSIAPLGAFF. The V gene is TRBV25-1, the J gene TRBJ1-1; no reliable D call. Germline assignment: CDR1 MGHDK and CDR2 SYGVNS. V was trimmed by 7 bases and J by 10 bases, leaving 19 bases between them. The CDR3 extends over 13 amino acids. The variable domain in full, with the rest retrieved from reference TRBV25-1 and TRBJ1-1, is EADIYQTPRYLVIGTGKKITLECSQTMGHDKMYWYQQDPGMELHLIHYSYGVNSTEKGDLSSESTVSRIRTEHFPLTLESARPSHTSQYLCASTSIAPLGAFFGQGTRLTVV.

This clonotype was observed a few times. Its ends do not fully match the called genes, so a read error is possible. The chain recombines TRBV4-2 with TRBJ1-3, with D unclear. The germline CDR1 and CDR2 sequences are LGHNA and YNFKEQ. The CDR3 is 11 residues long. In nucleotides, the CDR3 is TGTGCCAGCAGCCAAGGGGAACTCCCTGTTTTT. It translates to CASSQGELPVF.

This clonotype appeared a few times. V and J are TRBV20-1 and TRBJ2-7; 7 bases are shared with TRBD1. Germline V gene data show CDR1 as DFQATT and CDR2 as SNEGSKA (reference sequence). This CDR3 comprises 13 residues. Trimming cost V 2 bases and J 6 bases; bases outside gene matches: 7. The CDR3 DNA sequence: TGCAGTGCTAGAATGGCCGGACAGGCCGAGCAGTACTTC. Its translation is CSARMAGQAEQYF.

This rearrangement joins TRBV7-9 to TRBJ2-5, with 8 bases lining up with TRBD1. The length of the CDR3 is 15 residues. From germline, CDR1 is SEHNR and CDR2 FQNEAQ (reference sequence). V was pared by 7 bases and J by 4 bases, with 11 bases of the junction left unmatched. CDR3 in DNA: TGTGCCAGCAAAACCAACCAGGGGGCTGGAGAGACCCAGTACTTC. It encodes CASKTNQGAGETQYF.

This clonotype was seen many times. V usage is TRBV12-3 or TRBV12-4 and J usage is TRBJ2-3, with D tentatively TRBD2 (5 bases). The CDR3 extends over 13 amino acids. Trimming pared 5 bases from V and 6 bases from J, leaving 12 bases between. CDR3 amino acids: CASSARGGDTQYF. In DNA form, the CDR3 reads TGTGCCAGCAGTGCTCGGGGTGGGGATACGCAGTATTTT.

This clonotype appeared many times. V usage is TRBV20-1 and J usage is TRBJ1-4, with 9 bases matching TRBD1. Germline assignment: CDR1 DFQATT and CDR2 SNEGSKA (reference sequence). With V trimmed by 5 bases and J by 8 bases, 6 bases remained unmatched. This CDR3 comprises 13 residues. The CDR3 DNA reads TGCAGTGCTTTGGGACAGGGAGGCGAAAAACTGTTTTTT. Encoded protein: CSALGQGGEKLFF.

The CDR3 nucleotides are TGTGCCAGCAGTAACCCGACAGGGAGCGGCTACACCTTC. Its protein product is CASSNPTGSGYTF. The V call is TRBV6-2 or TRBV6-3, the J call TRBJ1-2; TRBD1 matches 7 bases. The CDR3 is 13 residues long. V was clipped by 5 bases and J by 8 bases; unmatched bases: 8. Germline V CDR1 and CDR2: MNHEY, SVGEGT.

This clonotype has at least ten counts. The chain links TRBV7-9 to TRBJ1-3; D is unclear. This CDR3 contains 12 residues. Trimming removed 2 bases at V and 3 bases at J, with 2 bases between. Germline V lookup: CDR1 SEHNR, CDR2 FQNEAQ (reference sequence). The CDR3 nucleotides are TGTGCCAGCAGCTTATTTGGAAACACCATATATTTT. Protein: CASSLFGNTIYF.

The rearrangement links TRBV7-8 to TRBJ2-2; 8 bases align to TRBD1. V lost 5 bases, J lost 6 bases, and 11 bases stayed unmatched. This CDR3 has 16 amino acids. Germline lookup yields CDR1 SGHVS and CDR2 FQNEAQ. CDR3 protein: CASSQRRTGRAGELFF. CDR3 nucleotide sequence: TGTGCCAGCAGCCAACGCCGGACAGGGCGGGCCGGGGAGCTGTTTTTT.

This clonotype occurred many times. This chain links TRBV20-1 with TRBJ2-7; TRBD1 matches at 11 bases. Germline V gives CDR1 DFQATT, CDR2 SNEGSKA (reference sequence). The CDR3 runs 15 residues. Unmatched junction bases numbered 9, after V lost 6 bases and J lost 2 bases. CDR3 protein: CSATDPGQGAYEQYF. For the CDR3, the DNA is TGCAGTGCAACCGACCCGGGACAGGGGGCCTACGAGCAGTACTTC.